A single sample gave rise to the 16 T cell receptor beta chains below, sequenced in a study of patients with pleural tuberculosis. TCRdb recomputed calls from the reads with MiXCR, one row per CDR3 protein. The repertoire holds 25,000 to 35,000 distinct CDR3 sequences, with more than 15% as singletons. Sequences were obtained from peripheral blood. The source of these receptors is a human donor with pleural tuberculosis.

This clonotype was observed many times. V and J are TRBV20-1 and TRBJ2-7; 7 nucleotides line up with TRBD1. This CDR3 is built from 12 residues. Per the germline V gene, CDR1 is DFQATT and CDR2 is SNEGSKA (reference sequence). V lost 6 bases to trimming and J lost 1 base; unmatched junction nucleotides: 3. The chain's CDR3 is CSARTGSYEQYF. The CDR3, as DNA: TGCAGTGCCCGGACAGGTTCCTACGAGCAGTACTTC.

This clonotype was seen ten or more times. The chain employs TRBV28 and TRBJ2-1; 9 nucleotides line up with TRBD1. This CDR3 region has 17 residues. V gave up 11 bases and J gave up 2 bases; unmatched junction bases: 16. Per the germline V gene, CDR1 is MDHEN and CDR2 is SYDVKM. The CDR3, as DNA: TGTGCCGTATACTCCGGGACAGGGAAAACGACCTACAATGAGCAGTTCTTC. Residues: CAVYSGTGKTTYNEQFF.

About this clonotype: This could be a read error, since a much larger clone is one nucleotide away. It is likely a read error, because the conserved phenylalanine at the end of the CDR3 is missing. This chain links TRBV10-3 with TRBJ1-2; D gene unclear. Germline CDR1 ENHRY, CDR2 SYGVKD. Trimming removed 2 bases at V and 8 bases at J, with 9 bases between. The CDR3 has 12 residues. In nucleotides, the CDR3 is TGTGCCATCAGTGAGGGGAGCGGCGGCTACACCCTC. Residues: CAISEGSGGYTL.

This clonotype was seen ten or more times. The chain joins TRBV4-2 to TRBJ1-1; D uncertain. Germline CDR1 and CDR2: LGHNA and YNFKEQ. V was shortened by 5 bases and J by 3 bases, with 10 bases between the two germline ends. The CDR3 runs to 13 residues. The CDR3 DNA reads as TGTGCCAGCAGCGCCGAAGACGACACTGAAGCTTTCTTT. Its translation: CASSAEDDTEAFF.

This clonotype came up many times. V and J are TRBV2 and TRBJ1-1; D uncertain. CDR1 and CDR2 from the germline V gene are SNHLY and FYNNEI. The length of the CDR3 is 14 residues. Trimming removed 1 base from V and 6 bases from J, with 12 bases in between. The CDR3 DNA is TGTGCCAGCAGTGAAGTGGTCTTGAGACCTGAAGCTTTCTTT. Translating it yields CASSEVVLRPEAFF.

About this clonotype: At one end the junction does not follow the germline gene, possibly because of a read error. The chain has TRBV28 and TRBJ1-1; D is unresolved. This CDR3 is 12 amino acids long. From germline, CDR1 is MDHEN and CDR2 SYDVKM. In nucleotides, the CDR3 is TGTGCAAGCAGTTTAAGGGTGACTGAAGCTTTCTTT. Its translation is CASSLRVTEAFF.

This clonotype was found many times. The chain is built from TRBV5-1 and TRBJ2-1, with D perhaps TRBD1 or TRBD2 (5 bases each). There are 14 residues in the CDR3. Germline V gene data show CDR1 as SGHRS and CDR2 as YFSETQ. With 3 bases removed from V and 5 bases from J, the gap between germline ends came to 12 bases. The CDR3 bases are TGCGCCAGCAGCTCCCGGGACGGAGACAATGAGCAGTTCTTC. Residues: CASSSRDGDNEQFF.

This clonotype showed up many times. V and J are TRBV20-1 and TRBJ2-3; D uncertain. V lost 0 bases and J lost 7, with 20 bases in between. There are 16 residues in the CDR3. Germline V gives CDR1 DFQATT, CDR2 SNEGSKA (reference sequence). For the CDR3, the DNA is TGCAGTGCTAGAGACCTGGGCATGGAACCGAGATATACGCAGTATTTT. Its translation is CSARDLGMEPRYTQYF.

Of note for this clonotype: In this CDR3 the conserved last residue, phenylalanine or tryptophan, is missing, so a read error is likely. This chain joins TRBV4-1 and TRBJ1-5; no clear D gene. Germline lookup yields CDR1 MGHRA and CDR2 YSYEKL. The CDR3 is 14 amino acids. V shed 4 bases and J shed 5 bases, with 12 bases lying between them. The CDR3 DNA sequence: TGCGCCAGCAGCCCCCCGGGGATTTATCAGCCCCAGCATTCT. It yields the protein CASSPPGIYQPQHS.

This clonotype showed up many times. The chain links TRBV7-2 to TRBJ2-1, with TRBD2 matching over 11 bases. Germline loops: CDR1 SGHTA, CDR2 FQGNSA. The CDR3 has 18 amino acids. V dropped 0 bases and J dropped 3; count of bases not matched to a gene: 7. CDR3 DNA: TGTGCCAGCAGCTTAGCTAGCGGGGGGGCCCCCCTCTACAATGAGCAGTTCTTC. Translating it yields CASSLASGGAPLYNEQFF.

This clonotype was recorded at least ten times. V and J are TRBV6-2 or TRBV6-3 and TRBJ2-7; D remains unclear. This CDR3 contains 13 residues. V lost 4 bases and J 0 bases, leaving 7 bases between the germline ends. Germline CDR1 and CDR2: MNHEY and SVGEGT. DNA of the CDR3: TGTGCCAGCAGTTTCCGGACCTCCTACGAGCAGTACTTC. This translates into CASSFRTSYEQYF.

The chain combines TRBV6-6 with TRBJ2-7; D gene uncertain. V lost 10 bases to trimming and J lost 2 bases, with 12 bases between them. Germline V gives CDR1 MNHNY, CDR2 SVGAGI (reference sequence). CDR3 size: 12 residues. CDR3 residues: CANSQAAYEQYF. The CDR3 DNA reads as TGTGCCAACTCCCAGGCAGCCTACGAGCAGTACTTC.

This clonotype is judged medium-sized (0.01 to 0.1%). The rearrangement joins TRBV25-1 to TRBJ1-4; D unclear. This CDR3 spans 11 amino acids. V was cut by 9 bases and J by 2 bases, with 4 bases left in between. Germline V CDR1 and CDR2: MGHDK, SYGVNS. CDR3 amino acids: CASETNEKLFF. CDR3 coding DNA: TGTGCCAGTGAGACTAATGAAAAACTGTTTTTT. The full variable domain, its missing parts supplied by reference TRBV25-1 and TRBJ1-4, is EADIYQTPRYLVIGTGKKITLECSQTMGHDKMYWYQQDPGMELHLIHYSYGVNSTEKGDLSSESTVSRIRTEHFPLTLESARPSHTSQYLCASETNEKLFFGSGTQLSVL.

This clonotype occurred many times. This rearrangement joins TRBV6-2 or TRBV6-3 to TRBJ1-1; 7 bases line up with TRBD1. This CDR3 has 13 residues. With 6 bases clipped from V and 6 bases from J, the junction kept 7 bases outside the gene matches. Germline CDR1 is MNHEY and CDR2 is SVGEGT. In nucleotides, the CDR3 is TGTGCCAGCAGGGGTACAGGGGTTGCTGAAGCTTTCTTT. Translated: CASRGTGVAEAFF.

Notes on this clonotype: One end of the junction varies from germline; a read error may be responsible. The chain combines TRBV20-1 with TRBJ1-2, with 8 positions matching TRBD1. The CDR3 consists of 17 residues. CDR1 is DFQATT, CDR2 SNEGSKA, per germline (reference sequence). The CDR3, as DNA: TGCAGTGCTCTTAAACCGACAGGGGACGGAACTAACTATGGCCACACCTTC. Translated: CSALKPTGDGTNYGHTF.

The chain joins TRBV10-3 to TRBJ1-3; D call uncertain. Germline V gives CDR1 ENHRY, CDR2 SYGVKD. The CDR3 covers 14 residues. V lost 6 bases, J lost 4 bases, and 13 bases lay in between. The CDR3 here is CAISDLLQGNTIYF. CDR3 nucleotides: TGTGCCATCAGCGACTTACTACAGGGAAACACCATATATTTT.